This T cell receptor beta chain emerged from a study of blood T cell repertoires in COVID-19. The wider study: Italy, Spain and the United States were the sources of the convalescent and acute COVID-19 samples. Sample material is recorded as cDNA or gDNA derived from T cells, B-cell-depleted T cells, or PBMCs.

The CDR3 consists of 14 residues. The ends were cut back, 4 bases at V and 4 bases at J, with 11 bases in the middle. CDR1 is LNHDA, CDR2 SQIVND, per germline (reference sequence). Libraries were prepared by immunoSEQ multiplex PCR; TCRdb keeps only in-frame clonotypes and omits some of them. The repertoire has more than 150,000 clones, around 84% of them found once; the top ten carry roughly 8%. The rearrangement uses TRBV19 and TRBJ1-5; D might be TRBD1 (6 bases). Sequencing used PBMCs or T cells enriched from blood (not recorded which). The sequence was obtained from a woman aged 50 to 60 who had recovered from COVID-19. CDR3 residues: CASSTRRGNQPQHF. The CDR3 DNA sequence: TGTGCCAGTAGTACAAGAAGGGGGAATCAGCCCCAGCATTTT.